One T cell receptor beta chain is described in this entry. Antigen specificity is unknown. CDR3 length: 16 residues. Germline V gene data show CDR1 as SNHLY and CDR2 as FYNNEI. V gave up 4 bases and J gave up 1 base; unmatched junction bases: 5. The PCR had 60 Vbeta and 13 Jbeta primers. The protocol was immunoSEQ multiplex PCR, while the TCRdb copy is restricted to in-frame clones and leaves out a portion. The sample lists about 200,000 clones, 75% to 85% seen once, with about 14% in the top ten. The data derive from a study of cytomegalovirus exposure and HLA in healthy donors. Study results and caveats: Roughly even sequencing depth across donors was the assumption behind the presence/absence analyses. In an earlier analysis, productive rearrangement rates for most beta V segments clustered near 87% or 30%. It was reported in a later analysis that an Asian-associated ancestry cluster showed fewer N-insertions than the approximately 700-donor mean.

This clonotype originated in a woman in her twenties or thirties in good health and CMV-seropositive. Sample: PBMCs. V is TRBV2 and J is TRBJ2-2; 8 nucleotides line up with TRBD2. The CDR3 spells CASSVLAALNTGELFF. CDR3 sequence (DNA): TGTGCCAGCAGTGTACTAGCGGCCCTGAACACCGGGGAGCTGTTTTTT.